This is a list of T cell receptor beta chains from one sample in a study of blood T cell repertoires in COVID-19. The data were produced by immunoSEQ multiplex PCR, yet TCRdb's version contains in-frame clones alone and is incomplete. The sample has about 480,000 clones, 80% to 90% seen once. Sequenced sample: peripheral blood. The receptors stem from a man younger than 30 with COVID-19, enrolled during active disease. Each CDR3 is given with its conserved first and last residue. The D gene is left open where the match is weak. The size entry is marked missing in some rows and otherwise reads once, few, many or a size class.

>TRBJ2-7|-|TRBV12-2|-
TGTGCAAGTCGCTTTGGCCAATCCGGGACTAGCGGGAGTCGTATCCCCTACGAGCAGTACTTC
CASRFGQSGTSGSRIPYEQYF
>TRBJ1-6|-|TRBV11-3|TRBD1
TGTGCCAGCAGCAAGGGGACAGGGGCTGGTTCACCCCTCCACTTT
CASSKGTGAGSPLHF
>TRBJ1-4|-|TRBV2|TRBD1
TGTGCCAGCGGACAGGGGGCCCTTAATGAAAAACTGTTTTTT
CASGQGALNEKLFF
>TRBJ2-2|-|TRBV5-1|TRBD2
TGCGCCAGCGCTAGCGGGAGCTTGAACACCGGGGAGCTGTTTTTT
CASASGSLNTGELFF
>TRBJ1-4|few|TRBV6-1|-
TGTGCCAGCAGTGAAAAACTGGGGAGGGAGGGTTTTAATGAAAAACTGTTTTTT
CASSEKLGREGFNEKLFF
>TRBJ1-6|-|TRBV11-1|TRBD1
TGTGCCAGCAGCTTAGCAGGGGGCGGTTCACCCCTCCACTTT
CASSLAGGGSPLHF
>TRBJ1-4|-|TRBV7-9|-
TGTGCCAGCAGCTCCCGGGACAAGGCCTTGGAAAAACTGTTTTTT
CASSSRDKALEKLFF
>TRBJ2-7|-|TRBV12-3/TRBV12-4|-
TGTGCCAGCAGTAGACAGGCTTACGAGCAGTACTTC
CASSRQAYEQYF
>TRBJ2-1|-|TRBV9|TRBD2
TGTGCCAGCAGCGTAGTGGCGGGAGGGGCGGCTGAGCAGTTCTTC
CASSVVAGGAAEQFF
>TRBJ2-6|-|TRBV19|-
TGTGCCAGTAGTATCCGAGGGTCTGGGGCCAACGTCCTGACTTTC
CASSIRGSGANVLTF
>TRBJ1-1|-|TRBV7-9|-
TGTGCCAGCAGCGCGCCTCAGGGGGAAGCTTTCTTT
CASSAPQGEAFF
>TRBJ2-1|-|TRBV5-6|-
TGTGCCAGCAGCTTGGAACTAGCCCGTCCTTACAATGAGCAGTTCTTC
CASSLELARPYNEQFF
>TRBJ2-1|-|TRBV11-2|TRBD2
TGTGCCAGCAGCCCAGCGGGGGGGCTAAATGAGCAGTTCTTC
CASSPAGGLNEQFF
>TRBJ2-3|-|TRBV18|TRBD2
TGTGCCAGCTCACCACCGACTAGCGGGGGGGCATCAGGGACGCAGTATTTT
CASSPPTSGGASGTQYF
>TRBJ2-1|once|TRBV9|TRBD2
TGTGCCAGCAGCGTAGCTGGGACTAGCGGGAGGGCGTCCTACAATGAGCAGTTCTTC
CASSVAGTSGRASYNEQFF
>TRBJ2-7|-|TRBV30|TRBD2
TGTGCCTGGAGTGGCGGGAGATACGAGCAGTACTTC
CAWSGGRYEQYF
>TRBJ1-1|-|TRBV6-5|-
TGTGCCAGCAGTTACCCTGGACTGGCCGACGAAGCTTTCTTT
CASSYPGLADEAFF
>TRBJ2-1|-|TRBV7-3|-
TGTGCCAGCAGCTTAAATCAGGGTGTAGGGTCGGAGCAGTTCTTC
CASSLNQGVGSEQFF
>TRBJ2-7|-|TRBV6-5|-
TGTGCCAGCAGCCTAGAAGCGGGTTCGACCTACGAGCAGTACTTC
CASSLEAGSTYEQYF
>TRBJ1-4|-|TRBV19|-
TGTGCCAGTAGTATAGGATCCAGGGGAGATGAAAAACTGTTTTTT
CASSIGSRGDEKLFF
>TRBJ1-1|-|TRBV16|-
TGTGCCAGCAGTTCCTTAACTGAAGCTTTCTTT
CASSSLTEAFF
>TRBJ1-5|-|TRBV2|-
TGTGCCAGCAGCAGGACAGTGGAGAATCAGCCCCAGCATTTT
CASSRTVENQPQHF
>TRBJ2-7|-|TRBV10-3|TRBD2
TGTGCCATCAGGGGGAGCGGGAACACCTACGAGCAGTACTTC
CAIRGSGNTYEQYF
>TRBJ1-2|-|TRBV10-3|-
TGTGCCATCAGTGAGTCGCGGGGGGACTATGGCTACACCTTC
CAISESRGDYGYTF
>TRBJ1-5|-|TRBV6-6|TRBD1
TGTGCCAGCAGTTGGTTGACAGGGGGAAATCAGCCCCAGCATTTT
CASSWLTGGNQPQHF
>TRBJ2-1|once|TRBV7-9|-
TGTGCCAGCAGCCGAGGGGGCAATGAGCAGTTCTTC
CASSRGGNEQFF
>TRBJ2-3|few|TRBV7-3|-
TGTGCCAGCAGCTTGTGGGGGCCCGCGCCGGGGAATACGCAGTATTTT
CASSLWGPAPGNTQYF
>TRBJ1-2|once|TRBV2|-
TGTGCCAGCAGTGAATTCGGTAAATATGGCTACACCTTC
CASSEFGKYGYTF
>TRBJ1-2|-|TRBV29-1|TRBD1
TGCAGCGTTGAAGGGACAGGGTTCGGTAACTATGGCTACACCTTC
CSVEGTGFGNYGYTF
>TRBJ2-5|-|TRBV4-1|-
TGCGCCAGCAGCCATTCAGACAGTCAAGAGACCCAGTACTTC
CASSHSDSQETQYF
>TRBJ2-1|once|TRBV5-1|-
TGCGCCAGCAGCCCCCGAGGTGCGGGTGGCAATGAGCAGTTCTTC
CASSPRGAGGNEQFF
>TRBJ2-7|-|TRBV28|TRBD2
TGTGCCAGCAGTTTAGCGGGAGTATCTTACGAGCAGTACTTC
CASSLAGVSYEQYF
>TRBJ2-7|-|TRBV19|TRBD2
TGTGCCAGTAGTAGCGGGAGGTTCCCCCACGAGCAGTACTTC
CASSSGRFPHEQYF
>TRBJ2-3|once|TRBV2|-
TGTGCCAGCAGTGAAATAGCTAGCACAGATACGCAGTATTTT
CASSEIASTDTQYF
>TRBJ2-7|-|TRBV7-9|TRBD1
TGTGCCAGCAGCTTAGCACAGGGGGCTAATGAGCAGTACTTC
CASSLAQGANEQYF
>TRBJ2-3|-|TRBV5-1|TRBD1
TGCGCCAGCAGGACGGGACAGGCCTTAGCAGATACGCAGTATTTT
CASRTGQALADTQYF
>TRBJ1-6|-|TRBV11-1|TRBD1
TGTGCCAGCAGAAGCGACAGGGGATCATCACCCCTCCACTTT
CASRSDRGSSPLHF
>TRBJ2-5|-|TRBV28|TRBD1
TGTGCCAGCGGCGGGACAGGCAGAGGGGAGACCCAGTACTTC
CASGGTGRGETQYF
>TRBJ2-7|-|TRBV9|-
TGTGCCAGCAGCCGGACTGGGAGCTCCTACGAGCAGTACTTC
CASSRTGSSYEQYF
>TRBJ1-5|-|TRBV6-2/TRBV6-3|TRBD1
TGTGCCAGCAGTTTTCCCTGGCCAACAGGGGGCGTTTCGCCCCAGCATTTT
CASSFPWPTGGVSPQHF
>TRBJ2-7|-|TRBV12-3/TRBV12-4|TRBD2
TGTGCCAGCAGTTTAACTAGCGGGGATGAGCAGTACTTC
CASSLTSGDEQYF